The next 30 T cell receptor beta chains were all read from a single sample in a study of blood T cell repertoires in COVID-19. TCRdb keeps only in-frame clones here, not all; method: immunoSEQ multiplex PCR. This sample has some 130,000 clones, with around 88% found just once. The source material was PBMCs or T cells enriched from blood (not recorded which). These receptors originate from a woman aged 50 to 65 who had recovered from COVID-19.

The genes are TRBV5-1 and TRBJ1-2; 8 bases agree with TRBD1. The V gene's germline CDR1 is SGHRS and CDR2 YFSETQ. The CDR3 totals 13 residues. Trimming removed 0 bases from V and 7 bases from J; junction bases left unmatched: 2. The CDR3 protein is CASSLDQGAGYTF. In nucleotides, the CDR3 is TGCGCCAGCAGCTTGGATCAGGGGGCTGGCTACACCTTC.

The chain combines TRBV5-8 with TRBJ2-2; perhaps TRBD1 as D (6 bases). Germline V gives CDR1 SGHTS, CDR2 YDEGEE. This CDR3 comprises 16 residues. V lost 4 bases and J lost 4, with 17 bases in between. CDR3 region: CASSRSGTPTTGELFF. CDR3 sequence (DNA): TGTGCCAGCAGCAGGTCCGGGACACCAACCACCGGGGAGCTGTTTTTT.

CDR3 residues: CATSRGGASGWYEQYF. CDR3 DNA sequence: TGTGCCACCAGCAGGGGTGGCGCCTCGGGGTGGTACGAGCAGTACTTC. The V call is TRBV15, the J call TRBJ2-7; possibly TRBD2 for D (5 bases). Germline V gene lookup returns CDR1 LNHNV and CDR2 YYDKDF (reference sequence). V lost 3 bases, J lost 4 bases, and 19 bases lay in between. This CDR3 is 16 amino acids long.

J is TRBJ1-3 and V is TRBV2, with D hard to call. The CDR3 is 12 residues long. Germline lookup yields CDR1 SNHLY and CDR2 FYNNEI. V lost 6 bases to trimming and J lost 7 bases, with 10 bases between them. CDR3 sequence reads: CASSPLRNTIYF. The CDR3 DNA sequence: TGTGCCAGCAGCCCCCTCAGGAACACCATATATTTT.

The V and J genes are TRBV5-1 and TRBJ1-6, with TRBD1 matching over 10 bases. The CDR3 covers 16 residues. V was pared by 4 bases and J by 7 bases, with 8 bases of the junction left unmatched. The germline V gene has CDR1 SGHRS and CDR2 YFSETQ. The CDR3 nucleotides read TGCGCCAGCAGCCAAGGGACAGGGGAAGGAAATTCACCCCTCCACTTT. Residues: CASSQGTGEGNSPLHF.

J is TRBJ1-1 and V is TRBV27; weak D call: TRBD1 (5 bases). The germline V and J ends were trimmed by 6 bases and 8 bases, with 16 bases remaining between them. The CDR3 spans 13 residues. CDR1 and CDR2 (germline): MNHEY, SMNVEV (reference sequence). The CDR3 DNA reads TGTGCCAGCAGCTCACAGGTGCCATCCGAAGCTTTCTTT. This codes for CASSSQVPSEAFF.

This rearrangement joins TRBV6-5 to TRBJ2-3, with 9 bases that match TRBD1. CDR1 and CDR2 from the germline V gene are MNHEY and SVGAGI. This CDR3 is 15 amino acids long. After removal of 6 bases from V and 4 bases from J, the junction contained 8 bases not matched to a gene. The CDR3 loop is CASSNSQGAPDTQYF. The CDR3 nucleotides are TGTGCCAGCAGCAACTCACAGGGGGCTCCAGATACGCAGTATTTT.

This chain connects TRBV7-9 to TRBJ2-7, with 8 bases matching TRBD2. CDR3 length: 15 residues. Germline CDR1 and CDR2: SEHNR and FQNEAQ (reference sequence). With 5 bases clipped from V and 6 bases from J, the junction kept 12 bases outside the gene matches. CDR3 sequence: CASSPARGGIAEQYF. DNA of the CDR3: TGTGCCAGCAGCCCTGCCCGGGGGGGGATCGCCGAGCAGTACTTC.

This clone came up a few times. The chain joins TRBV7-8 to TRBJ1-6, with TRBD1 as a possible D gene (5 bases). Trimming cost V 7 bases and J 9 bases, with 13 bases left between them. CDR1 and CDR2 from the germline V gene are SGHVS and FQNEAQ. CDR3 length: 13 amino acids. DNA for the CDR3: TGTGCCAGCACCCGGGCAGGGTCTTCACCCCTCCACTTT. Translation: CASTRAGSSPLHF.

This rearrangement joins TRBV6-6 to TRBJ2-2; 8 bases agree with TRBD2. This CDR3 has 16 amino acids. Germline CDR1 and CDR2: MNHNY and SVGAGI (reference sequence). V shed 4 bases and J 0 bases; nucleotides not matched to a gene: 4. The chain's CDR3 is CASSSAGGSNTGELFF. CDR3 nucleotides: TGTGCCAGCAGTTCCGCGGGGGGATCGAACACCGGGGAGCTGTTTTTT.

V usage is TRBV7-2 and J usage is TRBJ2-7; D is unclear. V gave up 5 bases and J gave up 6 bases, with 17 bases separating them. The CDR3 has 14 amino acids. Per the germline V gene, CDR1 is SGHTA and CDR2 is FQGNSA. The DNA of the CDR3 is TGTGCCAGCAGCCTTCCCGGGTTAGGTATCGAGCAGTACTTC. This encodes CASSLPGLGIEQYF.

This chain uses TRBV12-3 or TRBV12-4 with TRBJ2-3; weak D call: TRBD2 (5 bases). The CDR3 runs 13 residues. V lost 10 bases, J lost 0 bases, and 11 bases lay in between. The DNA for the CDR3 is TGTGCCAACCGACGGACTAGCACAGATACGCAGTATTTT. Its protein is CANRRTSTDTQYF.

This chain links TRBV9 with TRBJ2-1; 7 nucleotides agree with TRBD2. Germline V gene data show CDR1 as SGDLS and CDR2 as YYNGEE. The V segment lost 4 bases and the J segment 4 bases; nucleotides outside the gene matches: 5. The CDR3 is 14 amino acids. DNA of the CDR3: TGTGCCAGCAGCTCTAGCGGTGATTACAATGAGCAGTTCTTC. As protein: CASSSSGDYNEQFF.

The rearrangement joins TRBV11-3 to TRBJ2-7, with 9 bases matching TRBD2. The CDR3 runs to 15 residues. V lost 5 bases and J lost 2; bases outside the gene matches: 7. Germline CDR1 reads SGHNT; CDR2 reads YENEEA. The CDR3: CASSTRTSATYEQYF. In DNA form, the CDR3 reads TGTGCCAGCAGCACCCGGACTAGCGCGACCTACGAGCAGTACTTC.

This clone is a singleton in its sample. J is TRBJ2-1 and V is TRBV9; possibly TRBD2 for D (5 bases). V lost 4 bases and J lost 5, with 16 bases in between. Per the germline V gene, CDR1 is SGDLS and CDR2 is YYNGEE. This CDR3 spans 15 amino acids. This chain's CDR3 is CASSPQPSPHNEQFF. The CDR3 nucleotides are TGTGCCAGCAGCCCCCAGCCTAGCCCGCACAATGAGCAGTTCTTC.

The rearrangement joins TRBV24-1 to TRBJ1-1, with TRBD1 matching 10 bases. The CDR3 contains 14 residues. With V trimmed by 3 bases and J by 10 bases, 7 bases remained unmatched. Germline CDR1 is KGHDR and CDR2 is SFDVKD. The CDR3 nucleotides are TGTGCCACCAGTGATGCCGGGACAGGGGTAGGAGCTTTCTTT. It translates to CATSDAGTGVGAFF.

J is TRBJ2-7 and V is TRBV11-2; 11 nucleotides agree with TRBD1. The germline V gene encodes CDR1 SGHAT and CDR2 FQNNGV. This CDR3 has 14 residues. V shed 5 bases, J shed 3 bases, and the junction held 3 bases outside the gene matches. The CDR3 region is CASSDGTGGYEQYF. For the CDR3, the DNA is TGTGCCAGCAGCGACGGGACAGGGGGCTACGAGCAGTACTTC.

The genes are TRBV4-2 and TRBJ2-5, with 10 positions matching TRBD2. Trimming cost V 0 bases and J 1 base; bases outside gene matches: 8. CDR3 size: 18 residues. Germline V CDR1 and CDR2: LGHNA, YNFKEQ. The CDR3 loop reads CASSQDWGGLAPQETQYF. The CDR3 nucleotides read TGTGCCAGCAGCCAAGATTGGGGGGGACTAGCGCCCCAAGAGACCCAGTACTTC.

The chain couples TRBV7-8 to TRBJ1-6; maybe TRBD1 (6 bases). The CDR3 spans 13 residues. CDR1 and CDR2 from the germline V gene are SGHVS and FQNEAQ. The V gene lost 5 bases and the J gene lost 8 bases, with 10 bases spanning the gap. The CDR3 region is CASSREGDSPLHF. The CDR3 bases are TGTGCCAGCAGCCGAGAGGGGGATTCACCCCTCCACTTT.

The gene calls are TRBV11-2 and TRBJ2-2; D remains ambiguous. The ends were cut back, 4 bases at V and 6 bases at J, with 6 bases in the middle. Germline V CDR1 and CDR2: SGHAT, FQNNGV. This CDR3 region has 12 residues. The CDR3 sequence is CASSSRAGELFF. DNA for the CDR3: TGTGCCAGCAGCTCTAGAGCCGGGGAGCTGTTTTTT.

The chain recombines TRBV5-4 with TRBJ2-6; tentative D call: TRBD1 (6 bases). Deletions cut 5 bases from V and 3 bases from J, with 12 bases between. In germline, CDR1 is SGHNT, CDR2 YYREEE (reference sequence). This CDR3 comprises 15 residues. The CDR3 DNA sequence: TGTGCCAGCAGTCAGCAGGGGCGTGGGGCCAACGTCCTGACTTTC. It is translated as CASSQQGRGANVLTF.

The rearrangement joins TRBV11-2 to TRBJ1-1; maybe TRBD1 (5 bases). CDR3 length: 15 residues. Germline assignment: CDR1 SGHAT and CDR2 FQNNGV. The V end was cut by 0 bases, the J end by 7 bases, with 15 bases between. The CDR3 DNA reads as TGTGCCAGCAGCTTAGAACGACAGCCATCGAGTGAAGCTTTCTTT. Translation gives CASSLERQPSSEAFF.

The V gene is TRBV7-8, the J gene TRBJ2-3; perhaps TRBD1 as D (5 bases). There are 15 residues in the CDR3. V lost 5 bases and J 4 bases, leaving 16 bases between the germline ends. Germline CDR1 SGHVS, CDR2 FQNEAQ. The CDR3 sequence: CASSGAGGVADTQYF. DNA of the CDR3: TGTGCCAGCAGCGGGGCCGGTGGGGTCGCAGATACGCAGTATTTT.

V is TRBV5-6 and J is TRBJ2-2; 11 nucleotides align to TRBD1. The CDR3 contains 15 residues. CDR1 SGHDT and CDR2 YYEEEE come from the germline V gene. V lost 2 bases and J lost 5; bases outside the gene matches: 2. In nucleotides, the CDR3 is TGTGCCAGCAGCTTTCGGGACAGGGGGACCGGGGAGCTGTTTTTT. Its translation is CASSFRDRGTGELFF.

This clone was seen more than once but under ten times. The chain has TRBV6-5 and TRBJ1-6; D not resolved. V was pared by 6 bases and J by 7 bases, with 10 bases between. CDR1 is MNHEY, CDR2 SVGAGI, per germline. CDR3 size: 13 residues. The CDR3 protein is CASRSAENSPLHF. Written as DNA, the CDR3 is TGTGCCAGCAGGTCGGCGGAAAATTCACCCCTCCACTTT.

The rearrangement uses TRBV6-5 and TRBJ2-7; 7 bases fit TRBD1. The germline V gene has CDR1 MNHEY and CDR2 SVGAGI. The CDR3 contains 15 residues. The V segment lost 6 bases and the J segment 1 base; nucleotides outside the gene matches: 9. CDR3 sequence reads: CASSANRGESYEQYF. The CDR3 nucleotides are TGTGCCAGCAGCGCGAACAGGGGAGAGTCCTACGAGCAGTACTTC.

This chain joins TRBV5-1 and TRBJ2-5; possible D gene TRBD2, 5 bases. The CDR3 consists of 15 residues. Germline CDR1 is SGHRS and CDR2 is YFSETQ. V was cut by 9 bases and J by 5 bases, with 23 bases left in between. CDR3 nucleotide sequence: TGCGCCACACAATCAGGCGGCAATCCGGGGGAGACCCAGTACTTC. This translates into CATQSGGNPGETQYF.

CDR3 loop: CSARVRGSNQPQHF. CDR3 in DNA: TGCAGTGCTAGAGTCAGGGGCAGCAATCAGCCCCAGCATTTT. The chain has TRBV29-1 and TRBJ1-5; tentative D call: TRBD1 (6 bases). CDR1 is SQVTM and CDR2 is ANQGSEA in the germline V gene. This CDR3 is 14 amino acids long. Together with reference TRBV29-1 and TRBJ1-5, the CDR3 gives the full variable domain: SAVISQKPSRDICQRGTSLTIQCQVDSQVTMMFWYRQQPGQSLTLIATANQGSEATYESGFVIDKFPISRPNLTFSTLTVSNMSPEDSSIYLCSARVRGSNQPQHFGDGTRLSIL.

This chain links TRBV6-5 with TRBJ2-7; 15 bases agree with TRBD2. V shed 6 bases, J shed 7 bases, and the junction held 7 bases outside the gene matches. The CDR3 is 15 residues long. Germline V lookup: CDR1 MNHEY, CDR2 SVGAGI. The CDR3 is CASSWTSGGAGEQYF. As DNA, the CDR3 is TGTGCCAGCAGCTGGACTAGCGGGGGGGCCGGGGAGCAGTACTTC.

This clone was seen a handful of times. The CDR3 here is CASSLMPRTGVYEQYF. The CDR3 coding sequence is TGTGCCAGCAGCTTAATGCCCAGGACAGGAGTCTACGAGCAGTACTTC. The rearrangement links TRBV7-2 to TRBJ2-7; 7 positions match TRBD1. CDR1 and CDR2 from the germline V gene are SGHTA and FQGNSA. V lost 2 bases and J lost 3; bases outside the gene matches: 10. The CDR3 has 16 residues.